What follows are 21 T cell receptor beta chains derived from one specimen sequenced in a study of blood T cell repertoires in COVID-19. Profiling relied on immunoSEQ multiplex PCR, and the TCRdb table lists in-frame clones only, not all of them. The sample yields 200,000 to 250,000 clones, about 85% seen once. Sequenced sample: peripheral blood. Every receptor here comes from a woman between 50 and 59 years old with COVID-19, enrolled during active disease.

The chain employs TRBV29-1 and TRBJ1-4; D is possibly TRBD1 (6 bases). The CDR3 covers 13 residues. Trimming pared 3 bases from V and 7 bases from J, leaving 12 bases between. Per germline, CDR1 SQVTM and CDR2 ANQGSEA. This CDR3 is CSVEAGVGEKLFF. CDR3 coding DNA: TGCAGCGTTGAGGCAGGGGTCGGTGAAAAACTGTTTTTT.

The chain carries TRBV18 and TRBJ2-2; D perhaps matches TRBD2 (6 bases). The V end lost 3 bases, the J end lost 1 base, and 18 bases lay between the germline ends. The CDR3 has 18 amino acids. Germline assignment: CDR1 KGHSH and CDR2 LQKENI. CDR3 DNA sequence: TGTGCCAGCTCACCCAGGAGGGCAGGGTCGAGGAACACCGGGGAGCTGTTTTTT. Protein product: CASSPRRAGSRNTGELFF.

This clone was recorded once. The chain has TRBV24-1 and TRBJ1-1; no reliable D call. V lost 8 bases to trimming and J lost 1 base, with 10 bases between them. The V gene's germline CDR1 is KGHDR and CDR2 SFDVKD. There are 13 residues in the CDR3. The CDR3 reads CATKQNRNTEAFF. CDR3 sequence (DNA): TGTGCCACCAAACAGAACCGGAACACTGAAGCTTTCTTT.

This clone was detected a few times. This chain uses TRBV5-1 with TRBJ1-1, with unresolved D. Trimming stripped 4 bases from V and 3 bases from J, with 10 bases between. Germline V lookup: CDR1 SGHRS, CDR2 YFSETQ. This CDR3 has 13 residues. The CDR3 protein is CASSKHRDTEAFF. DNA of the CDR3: TGCGCCAGCAGCAAACATCGGGACACTGAAGCTTTCTTT.

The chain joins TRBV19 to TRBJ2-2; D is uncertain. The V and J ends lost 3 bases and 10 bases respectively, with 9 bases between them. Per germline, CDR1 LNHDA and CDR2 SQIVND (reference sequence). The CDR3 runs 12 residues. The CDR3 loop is CASSIGPVELFF. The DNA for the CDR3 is TGTGCCAGTAGTATTGGGCCGGTGGAGCTGTTTTTT.

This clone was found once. The CDR3 sequence: CASSVRGPAYTIYF. Written as DNA, the CDR3 is TGTGCCAGTAGTGTCAGGGGACCTGCATACACCATATATTTT. The chain uses TRBV19 and TRBJ1-3; D might be TRBD1 (6 bases). The germline V gene has CDR1 LNHDA and CDR2 SQIVND (reference sequence). Trimming cost V 5 bases and J 8 bases, with 16 bases left between them. The CDR3 sequence is 14 residues long.

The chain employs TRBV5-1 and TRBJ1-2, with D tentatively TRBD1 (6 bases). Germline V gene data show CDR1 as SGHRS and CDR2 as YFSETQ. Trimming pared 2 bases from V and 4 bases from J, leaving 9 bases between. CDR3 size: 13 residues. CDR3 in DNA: TGCGCCAGCAGCTTTGGACAGTCCTATGGCTACACCTTC. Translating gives CASSFGQSYGYTF.

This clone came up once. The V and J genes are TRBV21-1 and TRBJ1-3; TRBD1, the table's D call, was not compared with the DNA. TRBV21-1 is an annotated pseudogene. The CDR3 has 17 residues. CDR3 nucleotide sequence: TGTGCCAGCAGCAAAGTAGGAACAGGACACTCTGGAAACACCATATATTTT. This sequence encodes CASSKVGTGHSGNTIYF.

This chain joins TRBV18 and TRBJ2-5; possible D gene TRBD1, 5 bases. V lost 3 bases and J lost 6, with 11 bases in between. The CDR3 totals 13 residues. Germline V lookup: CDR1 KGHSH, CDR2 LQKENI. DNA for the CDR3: TGTGCCAGCTCACCTTCAGGGAAGCAGACCCAGTACTTC. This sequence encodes CASSPSGKQTQYF.

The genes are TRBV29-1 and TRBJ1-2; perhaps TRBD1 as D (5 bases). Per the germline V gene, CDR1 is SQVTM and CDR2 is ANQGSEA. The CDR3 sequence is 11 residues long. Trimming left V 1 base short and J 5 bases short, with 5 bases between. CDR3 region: CSVEGQYGYTF. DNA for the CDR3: TGCAGCGTTGAAGGACAGTATGGCTACACCTTC.

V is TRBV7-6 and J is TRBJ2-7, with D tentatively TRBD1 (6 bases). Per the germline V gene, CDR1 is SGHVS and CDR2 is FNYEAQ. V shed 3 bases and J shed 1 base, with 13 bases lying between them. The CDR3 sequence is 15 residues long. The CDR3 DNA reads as TGTGCCAGCAGCTTGACAGGTGCTTCATCCTACGAGCAGTACTTC. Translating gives CASSLTGASSYEQYF. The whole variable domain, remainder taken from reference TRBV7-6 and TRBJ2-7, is GAGVSQSPRYKVTKRGQDVALRCDPISGHVSLYWYRQALGQGPEFLTYFNYEAQQDKSGLPNDRFSAERPEGSISTLTIQRTEQRDSAMYRCASSLTGASSYEQYFGPGTRLTVT.

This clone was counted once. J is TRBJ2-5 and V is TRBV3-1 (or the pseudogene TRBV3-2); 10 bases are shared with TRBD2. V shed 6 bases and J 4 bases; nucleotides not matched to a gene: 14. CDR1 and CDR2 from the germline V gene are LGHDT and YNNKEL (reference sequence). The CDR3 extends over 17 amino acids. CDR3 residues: CASRVGIAGGQVETQYF. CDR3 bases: TGTGCCAGCAGAGTCGGGATAGCGGGGGGCCAGGTAGAGACCCAGTACTTC.

CDR3 sequence (DNA): TGTGCCAGCAGTCGTACAGGGGGCAAATCCAATGAGCAGTTCTTC. Amino acid sequence: CASSRTGGKSNEQFF. V usage is TRBV3-1 (or the pseudogene TRBV3-2) and J usage is TRBJ2-1; 9 bases fit TRBD1. The V gene's germline CDR1 is LGHDT and CDR2 YNNKEL (reference sequence). After removal of 6 bases from V and 6 bases from J, the junction contained 9 bases not matched to a gene. The CDR3 loop spans 15 amino acids.

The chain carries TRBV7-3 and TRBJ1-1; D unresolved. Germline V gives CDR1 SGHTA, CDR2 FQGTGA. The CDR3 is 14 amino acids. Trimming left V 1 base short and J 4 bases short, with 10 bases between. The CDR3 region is CASSLMRRGTEAFF. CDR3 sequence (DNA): TGTGCCAGCAGCTTAATGAGGCGCGGCACTGAAGCTTTCTTT.

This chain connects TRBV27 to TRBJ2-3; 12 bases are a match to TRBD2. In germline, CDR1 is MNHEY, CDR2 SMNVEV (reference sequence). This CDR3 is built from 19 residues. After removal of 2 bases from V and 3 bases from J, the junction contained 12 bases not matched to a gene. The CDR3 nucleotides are TGTGCCAGCAGTTTAAGACTAGCGGGGGCCTTAGGTATAACAGATACGCAGTATTTT. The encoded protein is CASSLRLAGALGITDTQYF.

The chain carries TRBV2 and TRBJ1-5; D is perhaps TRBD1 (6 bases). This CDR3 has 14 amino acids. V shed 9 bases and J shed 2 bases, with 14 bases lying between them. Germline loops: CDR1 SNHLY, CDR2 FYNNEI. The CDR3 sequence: CASTQGTGNQPQHF. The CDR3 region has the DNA TGTGCCAGTACACAGGGAACTGGCAATCAGCCCCAGCATTTT.

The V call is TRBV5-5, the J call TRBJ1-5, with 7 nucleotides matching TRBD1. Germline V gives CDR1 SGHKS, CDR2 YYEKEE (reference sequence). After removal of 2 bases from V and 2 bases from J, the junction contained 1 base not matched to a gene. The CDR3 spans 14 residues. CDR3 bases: TGTGCCAGCAGCTTTGGACAGGGCAATCAGCCCCAGCATTTT. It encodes CASSFGQGNQPQHF.

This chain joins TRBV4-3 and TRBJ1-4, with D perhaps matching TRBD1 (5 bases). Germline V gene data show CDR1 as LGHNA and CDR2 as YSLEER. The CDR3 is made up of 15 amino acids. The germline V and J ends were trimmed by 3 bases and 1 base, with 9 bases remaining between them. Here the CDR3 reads CASSQGLLTNEKLFF. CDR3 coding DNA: TGCGCCAGCAGCCAGGGGCTTTTAACTAATGAAAAACTGTTTTTT.

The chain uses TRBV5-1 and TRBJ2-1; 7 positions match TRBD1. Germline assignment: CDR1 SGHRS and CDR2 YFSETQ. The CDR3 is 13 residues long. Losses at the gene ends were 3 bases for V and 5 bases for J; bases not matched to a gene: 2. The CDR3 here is CASSSGQHNEQFF. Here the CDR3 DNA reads TGCGCCAGCAGCTCGGGACAGCACAATGAGCAGTTCTTC.

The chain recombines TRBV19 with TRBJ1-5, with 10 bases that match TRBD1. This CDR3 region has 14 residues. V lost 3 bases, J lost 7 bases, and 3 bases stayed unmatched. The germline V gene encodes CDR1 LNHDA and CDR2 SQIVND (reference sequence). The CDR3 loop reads CASSILDRGQPQHF. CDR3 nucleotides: TGTGCCAGTAGTATTTTGGACAGGGGGCAGCCCCAGCATTTT. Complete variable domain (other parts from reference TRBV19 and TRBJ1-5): DGGITQSPKYLFRKEGQNVTLSCEQNLNHDAMYWYRQDPGQGLRLIYYSQIVNDFQKGDIAEGYSVSREKKESFPLTVTSAQKNPTAFYLCASSILDRGQPQHFGDGTRLSIL.

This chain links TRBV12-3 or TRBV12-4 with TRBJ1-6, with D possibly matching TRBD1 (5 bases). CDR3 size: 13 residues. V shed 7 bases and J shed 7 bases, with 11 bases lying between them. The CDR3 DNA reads TGTGCCAGCAAAGACAGCGAAAATTCACCCCTCCACTTT. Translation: CASKDSENSPLHF.